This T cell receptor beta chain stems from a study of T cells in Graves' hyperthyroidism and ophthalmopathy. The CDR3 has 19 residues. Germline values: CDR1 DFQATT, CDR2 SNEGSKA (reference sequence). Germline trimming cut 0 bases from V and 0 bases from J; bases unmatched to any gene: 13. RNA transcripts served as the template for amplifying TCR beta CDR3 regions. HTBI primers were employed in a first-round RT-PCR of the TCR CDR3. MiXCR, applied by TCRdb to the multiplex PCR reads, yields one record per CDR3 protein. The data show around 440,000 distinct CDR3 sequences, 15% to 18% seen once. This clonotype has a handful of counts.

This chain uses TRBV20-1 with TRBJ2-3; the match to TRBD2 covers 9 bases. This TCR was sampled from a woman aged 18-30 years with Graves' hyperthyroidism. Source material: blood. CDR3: CSARDLGISGSYSTDTQYF. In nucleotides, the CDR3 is TGCAGTGCTAGAGATTTAGGAATTAGCGGGAGCTATAGCACAGATACGCAGTATTTT.